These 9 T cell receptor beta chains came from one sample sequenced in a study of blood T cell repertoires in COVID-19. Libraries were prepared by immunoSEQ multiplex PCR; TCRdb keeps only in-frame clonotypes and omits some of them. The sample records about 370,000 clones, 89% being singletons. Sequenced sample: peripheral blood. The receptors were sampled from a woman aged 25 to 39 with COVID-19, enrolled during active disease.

As DNA, the CDR3 is TGTGCCAGCTCACCGACAGGGGGCGTCGCAGATACGCAGTATTTT. Translation: CASSPTGGVADTQYF. The chain links TRBV18 to TRBJ2-3; TRBD1 aligns across 10 bases. Germline V gives CDR1 KGHSH, CDR2 LQKENI. The J segment lost 4 bases and the V segment lost 3 bases, leaving 4 bases of the junction unmatched. The CDR3 covers 15 residues.

The chain's CDR3 is CSVEVAGGGYEQYF. CDR3 DNA sequence: TGCAGCGTTGAAGTTGCAGGGGGCGGCTACGAGCAGTACTTC. V and J are TRBV29-1 and TRBJ2-7, with 8 bases matching TRBD1. Losses at the gene ends were 1 base for V and 3 bases for J; bases not matched to a gene: 5. Per the germline V gene, CDR1 is SQVTM and CDR2 is ANQGSEA. The CDR3 spans 14 residues.

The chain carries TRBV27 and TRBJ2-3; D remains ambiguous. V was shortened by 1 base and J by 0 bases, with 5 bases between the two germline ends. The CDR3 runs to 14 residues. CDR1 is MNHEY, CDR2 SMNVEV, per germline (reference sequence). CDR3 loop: CASSLWQSTDTQYF. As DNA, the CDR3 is TGTGCCAGCAGTTTATGGCAAAGCACAGATACGCAGTATTTT.

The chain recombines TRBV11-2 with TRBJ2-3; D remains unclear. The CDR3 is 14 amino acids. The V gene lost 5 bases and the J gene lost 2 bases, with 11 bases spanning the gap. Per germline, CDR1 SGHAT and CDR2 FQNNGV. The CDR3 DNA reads TGTGCCAGCAGCCTCAGGCCCATCACAGATACGCAGTATTTT. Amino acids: CASSLRPITDTQYF.

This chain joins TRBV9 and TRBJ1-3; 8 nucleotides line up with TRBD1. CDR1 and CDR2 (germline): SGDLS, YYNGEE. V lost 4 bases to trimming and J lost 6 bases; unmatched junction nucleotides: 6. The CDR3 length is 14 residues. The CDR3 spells CASSPRQGTNTIYF. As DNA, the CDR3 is TGTGCCAGCAGCCCTCGACAGGGGACAAACACCATATATTTT.

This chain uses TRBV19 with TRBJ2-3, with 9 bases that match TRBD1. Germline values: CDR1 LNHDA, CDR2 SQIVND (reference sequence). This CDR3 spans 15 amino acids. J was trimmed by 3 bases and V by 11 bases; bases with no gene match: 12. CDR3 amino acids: CARGWGTGLTDTQYF. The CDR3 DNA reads TGTGCCCGGGGTTGGGGGACAGGGCTTACAGATACGCAGTATTTT. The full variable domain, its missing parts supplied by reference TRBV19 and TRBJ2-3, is DGGITQSPKYLFRKEGQNVTLSCEQNLNHDAMYWYRQDPGQGLRLIYYSQIVNDFQKGDIAEGYSVSREKKESFPLTVTSAQKNPTAFYLCARGWGTGLTDTQYFGPGTRLTVL.

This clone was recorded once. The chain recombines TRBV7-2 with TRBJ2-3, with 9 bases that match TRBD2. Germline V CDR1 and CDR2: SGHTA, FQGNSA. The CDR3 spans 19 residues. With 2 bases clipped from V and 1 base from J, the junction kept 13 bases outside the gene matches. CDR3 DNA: TGTGCCAGCAGCTTAAGCGCTAGGGGCGGGAGGGCACGCACAGATACGCAGTATTTT. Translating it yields CASSLSARGGRARTDTQYF.

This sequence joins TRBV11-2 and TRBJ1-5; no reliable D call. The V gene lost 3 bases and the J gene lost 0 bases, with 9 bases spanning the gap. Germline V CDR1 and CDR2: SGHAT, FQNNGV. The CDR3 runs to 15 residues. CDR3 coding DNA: TGTGCCAGCAGCTTCTCACACCTTAGCAATCAGCCCCAGCATTTT. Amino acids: CASSFSHLSNQPQHF. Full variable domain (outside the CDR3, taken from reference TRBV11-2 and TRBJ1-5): EAGVAQSPRYKIIEKRQSVAFWCNPISGHATLYWYQQILGQGPKLLIQFQNNGVVDDSQLPKDRFSAERLKGVDSTLKIQPAKLEDSAVYLCASSFSHLSNQPQHFGDGTRLSIL.

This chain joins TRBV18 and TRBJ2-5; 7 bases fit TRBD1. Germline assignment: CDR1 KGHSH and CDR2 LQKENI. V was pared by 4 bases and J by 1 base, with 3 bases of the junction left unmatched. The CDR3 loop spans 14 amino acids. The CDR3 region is CASSLRDSQETQYF. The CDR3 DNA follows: TGTGCCAGCTCACTCCGGGACAGCCAAGAGACCCAGTACTTC. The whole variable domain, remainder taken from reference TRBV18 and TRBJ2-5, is NAGVMQNPRHLVRRRGQEARLRCSPMKGHSHVYWYRQLPEEGLKFMVYLQKENIIDESGMPKERFSAEFPKEGPSILRIQQVVRGDSAAYFCASSLRDSQETQYFGPGTRLLVL.